The TCR beta chain under discussion was sequenced for a study of metastatic and nonmetastatic thyroid tumors. Study-level points and caveats: As reported, TCR beta diversity in blood and tumor was significantly higher in malignant thyroid tumors than in benign nodules.

In the original workflow: A classifier of distant metastasis in papillary thyroid cancer was built from CDR3 differences (across clinicopathological groups). TCRdb re-clonotyped the PCR reads via MiXCR. In this record, the V and J calls reflect TCRdb's handling and not the investigators' own analysis. The table lists about 40,000 clones, around 16% of them singletons. Many counts were recorded for this clone. What it binds is not known. Nobody among the patients had been given any treatment before thyroid surgery. The receptor was isolated from a female donor with papillary thyroid cancer or a benign thyroid nodule (not recorded which). Some clones in this sample may be carry-over from other donors' samples. Sequenced sample: tumor tissue.

As DNA, the CDR3 is TGTGCCAGCAGCTTATCTATTTGGAGACCGTATGAGCAGTTCTTC. Translating gives CASSLSIWRPYEQFF. This chain joins TRBV7-8 and TRBJ2-1; D is ambiguous. This CDR3 region has 15 residues. Germline V gene lookup returns CDR1 SGHVS and CDR2 FQNEAQ. Trimming shortened V by 2 bases and J by 8 bases, and 16 bases separated the two germline ends.